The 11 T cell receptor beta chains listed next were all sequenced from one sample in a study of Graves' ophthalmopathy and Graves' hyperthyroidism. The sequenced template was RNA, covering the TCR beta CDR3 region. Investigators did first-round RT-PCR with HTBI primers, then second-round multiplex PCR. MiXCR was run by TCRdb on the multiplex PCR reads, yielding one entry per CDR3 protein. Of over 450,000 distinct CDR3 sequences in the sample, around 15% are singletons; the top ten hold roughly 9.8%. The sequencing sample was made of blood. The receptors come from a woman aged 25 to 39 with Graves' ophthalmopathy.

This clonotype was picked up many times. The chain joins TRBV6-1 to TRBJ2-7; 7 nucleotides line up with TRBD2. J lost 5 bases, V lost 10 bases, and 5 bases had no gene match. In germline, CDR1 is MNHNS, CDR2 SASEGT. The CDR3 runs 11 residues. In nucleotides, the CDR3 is TGTGCCACTACTAGCGCCCACGAGCAGTACTTC. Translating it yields CATTSAHEQYF.

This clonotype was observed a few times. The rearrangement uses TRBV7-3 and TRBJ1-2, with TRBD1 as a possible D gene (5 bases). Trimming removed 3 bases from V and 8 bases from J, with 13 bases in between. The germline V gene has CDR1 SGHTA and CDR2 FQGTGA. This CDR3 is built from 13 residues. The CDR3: CASSLGGTQGYTF. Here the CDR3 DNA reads TGTGCCAGCAGCTTGGGAGGGACTCAAGGCTACACCTTC.

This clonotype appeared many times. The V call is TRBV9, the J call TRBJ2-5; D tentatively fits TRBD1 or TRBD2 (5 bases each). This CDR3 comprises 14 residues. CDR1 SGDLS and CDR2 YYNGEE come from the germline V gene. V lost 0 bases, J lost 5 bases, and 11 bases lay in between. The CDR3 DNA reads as TGTGCCAGCAGCGTAGTGCAGGGCGGGGAGACCCAGTACTTC. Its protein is CASSVVQGGETQYF.

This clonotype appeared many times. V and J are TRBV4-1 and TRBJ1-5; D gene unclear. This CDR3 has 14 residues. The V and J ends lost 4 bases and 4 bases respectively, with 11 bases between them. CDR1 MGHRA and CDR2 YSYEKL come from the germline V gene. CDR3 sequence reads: CASSLPGSNQPQHF. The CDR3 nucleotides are TGCGCCAGCAGCCTACCAGGCAGTAATCAGCCCCAGCATTTT.

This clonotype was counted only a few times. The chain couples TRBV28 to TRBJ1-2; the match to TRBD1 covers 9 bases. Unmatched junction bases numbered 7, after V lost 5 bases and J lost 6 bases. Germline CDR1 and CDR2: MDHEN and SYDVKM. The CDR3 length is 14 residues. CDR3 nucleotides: TGTGCCAGCAGTCTCTACAGGGGGCCCAATGGCTACACCTTC. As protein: CASSLYRGPNGYTF.

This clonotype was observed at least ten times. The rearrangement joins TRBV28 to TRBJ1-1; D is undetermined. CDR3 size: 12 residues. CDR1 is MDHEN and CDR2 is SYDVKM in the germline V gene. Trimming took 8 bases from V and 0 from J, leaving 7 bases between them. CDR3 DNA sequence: TGTGCCAGCTTACAGATGAACACTGAAGCTTTCTTT. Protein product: CASLQMNTEAFF. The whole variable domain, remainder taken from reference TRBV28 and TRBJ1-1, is DVKVTQSSRYLVKRTGEKVFLECVQDMDHENMFWYRQDPGLGLRLIYFSYDVKMKEKGDIPEGYSVSREKKERFSLILESASTNQTSMYLCASLQMNTEAFFGQGTRLTVV.

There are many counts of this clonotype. CDR3 DNA: TGTGCCAGCAGCTCGGGGGATGTATACGAGCAGTACTTC. It translates to CASSSGDVYEQYF. The rearrangement uses TRBV7-9 and TRBJ2-7; D perhaps matches TRBD2 (6 bases). This CDR3 contains 13 residues. The germline gives CDR1 SEHNR, CDR2 FQNEAQ (reference sequence). V was pared by 4 bases and J by 4 bases, with 11 bases between.

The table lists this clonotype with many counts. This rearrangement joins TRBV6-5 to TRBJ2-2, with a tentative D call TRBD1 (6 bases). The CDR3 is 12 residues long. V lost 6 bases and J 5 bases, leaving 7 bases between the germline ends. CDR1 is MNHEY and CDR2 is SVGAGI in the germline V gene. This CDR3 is CASRTGTGELFF. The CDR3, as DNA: TGTGCCAGCAGAACAGGGACCGGGGAGCTGTTTTTT.

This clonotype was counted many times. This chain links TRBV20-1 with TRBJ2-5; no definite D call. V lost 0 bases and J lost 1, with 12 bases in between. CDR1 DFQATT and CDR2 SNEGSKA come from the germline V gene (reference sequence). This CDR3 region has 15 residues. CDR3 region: CSARDPARPQETQYF. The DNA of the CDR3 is TGCAGTGCTAGAGATCCCGCCCGGCCCCAAGAGACCCAGTACTTC.

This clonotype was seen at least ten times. For the CDR3, the DNA is TGTGCCTCTTCCACGGGAGGCGGATTCTATGGCTACACCTTC. Translated, it gives CASSTGGGFYGYTF. The chain combines TRBV14 with TRBJ1-2; unclear D gene. This CDR3 spans 14 amino acids. Germline-derived CDR1 and CDR2 are SGHDN and FVKESK. V lost 11 bases and J 4 bases, leaving 20 bases between the germline ends.

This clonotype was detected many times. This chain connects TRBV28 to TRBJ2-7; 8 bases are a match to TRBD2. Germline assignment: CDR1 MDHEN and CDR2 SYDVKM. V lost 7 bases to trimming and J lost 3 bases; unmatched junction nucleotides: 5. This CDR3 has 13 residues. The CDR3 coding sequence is TGTGCCAGCACGAAGCGGGAGTTCTACGAGCAGTACTTC. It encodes CASTKREFYEQYF.